The 18 T cell receptor beta chains below come from one sample, sequenced in a study of blood T cell repertoires in COVID-19. Method: immunoSEQ multiplex PCR; TCRdb's copy keeps in-frame clones and lacks some. Found here are fewer than 350,000 clones, around nine tenths of them singletons; the top ten hold around 0.92%. Sequenced material: PBMCs or T cells enriched from blood (not recorded which). The receptors were sampled from a woman under 40 who had been exposed to COVID-19.

This rearrangement joins TRBV5-1 to TRBJ2-7; D possibly corresponds to TRBD2 (5 bases). The CDR3 is 13 amino acids. Trimming pared 0 bases from V and 3 bases from J, leaving 7 bases between. CDR1 and CDR2 (germline): SGHRS, YFSETQ. The CDR3 nucleotides read TGCGCCAGCAGCTTGGATGAGGGCTACGAGCAGTACTTC. Translated: CASSLDEGYEQYF.

Regarding this clone: The sample carries other DNA sequences with the same CDR3. V is TRBV10-1 and J is TRBJ2-7, with D possibly TRBD2 on 5 matching bases. Germline CDR1 reads WNHNN; CDR2 reads SYGVQD (reference sequence). Trimming left V 0 bases short and J 1 base short, with 7 bases between. The CDR3 has 14 amino acids. The CDR3 sequence: CASSESPGSYEQYF. CDR3 nucleotide sequence: TGCGCCAGCAGTGAGTCGCCGGGATCCTACGAGCAGTACTTC.

This clone was seen repeatedly, ten times or more. The rearrangement links TRBV4-1 to TRBJ2-1; 7 bases map to TRBD2. There are 16 residues in the CDR3. Germline V gene data show CDR1 as MGHRA and CDR2 as YSYEKL. With V trimmed by 1 base and J by 2 bases, 5 bases remained unmatched. The CDR3 bases are TGCGCCAGCAGCCAAGCCATGGGGACTACCTACAATGAGCAGTTCTTC. It yields the protein CASSQAMGTTYNEQFF.

The chain couples TRBV3-1 (or the pseudogene TRBV3-2) to TRBJ2-3; 7 bases fit TRBD1. CDR1 LGHDT and CDR2 YNNKEL come from the germline V gene (reference sequence). The CDR3 spans 15 residues. J gave up 6 bases and V 5 bases, and 11 bases lay outside the gene matches. CDR3 bases: TGTGCCAGCAGCTCCACAGGGGCAAGGGCCGATACGCAGTATTTT. The encoded protein is CASSSTGARADTQYF.

The gene calls are TRBV10-1 and TRBJ2-3; unclear D gene. Trimming stripped 6 bases from V and 0 bases from J, with 7 bases between. Per germline, CDR1 WNHNN and CDR2 SYGVQD (reference sequence). The CDR3 has 13 amino acids. The CDR3 loop reads CASSRSSTDTQYF. CDR3 nucleotides: TGCGCCAGCAGCAGAAGTAGCACAGATACGCAGTATTTT.

This clone occurred a few times. The chain links TRBV11-3 to TRBJ2-3; no definite D call. Germline loops: CDR1 SGHNT, CDR2 YENEEA. V lost 5 bases to trimming and J lost 0 bases, with 9 bases between them. The CDR3 runs to 14 residues. CDR3 bases: TGTGCCAGCAGCCGAGAACCTAGCACAGATACGCAGTATTTT. Translation: CASSREPSTDTQYF.

The genes are TRBV2 and TRBJ2-1; TRBD2 matches 8 bases. The length of the CDR3 is 14 residues. The junction had 2 bases not matched to a gene; V was cut back by 6 bases and J by 1 base. Germline lookup yields CDR1 SNHLY and CDR2 FYNNEI. CDR3 in amino acids: CASRLAGSYNEQFF. As DNA, the CDR3 is TGTGCCAGCAGGTTAGCGGGGTCCTACAATGAGCAGTTCTTC.

V gene TRBV28 combines with J gene TRBJ1-2, with no clear D. The ends were cut back, 4 bases at V and 8 bases at J, with 14 bases in the middle. Germline CDR1 MDHEN, CDR2 SYDVKM. This CDR3 comprises 13 residues. The CDR3 spells CASSSTLSWGYTF. Here the CDR3 DNA reads TGTGCCAGCAGTTCGACCCTTAGCTGGGGCTACACCTTC.

The chain combines TRBV2 with TRBJ2-7; TRBD1 aligns across 9 bases. The ends lost 11 bases at V and 7 bases at J; junction bases unmatched: 12. This CDR3 region has 13 residues. The germline CDR1 and CDR2 sequences are SNHLY and FYNNEI. CDR3 in DNA: TGTGCCGGACACCGGGACAGGGTTGGAGAGCAGTACTTC. Protein: CAGHRDRVGEQYF.

This chain uses TRBV7-3 with TRBJ2-2; 7 nucleotides agree with TRBD2. V was clipped by 5 bases and J by 4 bases; unmatched bases: 7. The CDR3 consists of 15 residues. Germline assignment: CDR1 SGHTA and CDR2 FQGTGA. The CDR3 protein is CASSPSGGVTGELFF. Here the CDR3 DNA reads TGTGCCAGCAGCCCTAGCGGAGGGGTCACCGGGGAGCTGTTTTTT.

This chain links TRBV23-1 with TRBJ2-7, with 12 bases lining up with TRBD1. TRBV23-1 qualifies as an ORF whose function is uncertain. With 5 bases clipped from V and 4 bases from J, the junction kept 3 bases outside the gene matches. This CDR3 has 14 amino acids. Here the CDR3 reads CASSGTGGLYEQYF. CDR3 DNA: TGCGCCAGCAGTGGGACAGGGGGCTTGTACGAGCAGTACTTC.

The chain uses TRBV5-1 and TRBJ1-1, with a weak D call TRBD1 (6 bases). CDR1 is SGHRS, CDR2 YFSETQ, per germline. The ends were cut back, 2 bases at V and 1 base at J, with 15 bases in the middle. The CDR3 consists of 16 residues. CDR3 DNA: TGCGCCAGCAGCTTCGACAGGCTCCAGGGGAACACTGAAGCTTTCTTT. This gives the protein CASSFDRLQGNTEAFF.

This chain's CDR3 is CASSPTLSYEQYF. The CDR3 nucleotides are TGTGCCAGCAGTCCTACCCTCTCCTACGAGCAGTACTTC. This sequence joins TRBV27 and TRBJ2-7; D is uncertain. Between the trimmed V and J ends, which lost 5 bases and 0 bases, there was a span of 8 bases. From germline, CDR1 is MNHEY and CDR2 SMNVEV (reference sequence). The CDR3 totals 13 residues.

The genes are TRBV6-5 and TRBJ2-6; D is unclear. V was pared by 2 bases and J by 0 bases, with 2 bases between. This CDR3 spans 14 amino acids. Germline V gives CDR1 MNHEY, CDR2 SVGAGI. The CDR3 spells CASSYLSGANVLTF. The CDR3 region has the DNA TGTGCCAGCAGTTACCTCTCTGGGGCCAACGTCCTGACTTTC.

The V call is TRBV19, the J call TRBJ1-2; D perhaps matches TRBD1 (5 bases). Germline lookup yields CDR1 LNHDA and CDR2 SQIVND (reference sequence). Trimming shortened V by 7 bases and J by 2 bases, and 26 bases separated the two germline ends. The CDR3 totals 18 residues. The CDR3 nucleotides read TGTGCCAGTAACTCGGGGATGGGAGGGGACTTACGGAACTATGGCTACACCTTC. Protein: CASNSGMGGDLRNYGYTF.

The V and J genes are TRBV19 and TRBJ1-2; maybe TRBD1 (5 bases). CDR3 length: 12 amino acids. The V gene's germline CDR1 is LNHDA and CDR2 SQIVND (reference sequence). Between the trimmed V and J ends, which lost 7 bases and 4 bases, there was a span of 10 bases. In DNA form, the CDR3 reads TGTGCCAGTAAGGAGGGACCCTATGGCTACACCTTC. Its protein product is CASKEGPYGYTF.

Comment on this clone: Other nucleotide sequences in the sample specify the same CDR3. This sequence joins TRBV28 and TRBJ1-5; D call uncertain. V lost 6 bases and J 4 bases, leaving 7 bases between the germline ends. The CDR3 runs 12 residues. The germline V gene encodes CDR1 MDHEN and CDR2 SYDVKM. The CDR3 bases are TGTGCCAGCAGCGGAGGAAATCAGCCCCAGCATTTT. Translated: CASSGGNQPQHF.

CDR3 DNA: TGTGCCAGCAGTGATCCGACAGGGGGCGTTACTAATGAAAAACTGTTTTTT. Residues: CASSDPTGGVTNEKLFF. This chain uses TRBV6-1 with TRBJ1-4; 10 nucleotides agree with TRBD1. The germline V gene has CDR1 MNHNS and CDR2 SASEGT. The CDR3 runs to 17 residues. Losses at the gene ends were 3 bases for V and 2 bases for J; bases not matched to a gene: 6.